This TCR beta chain was captured in a study of PD-1 blockade in classical Hodgkin lymphoma. This table comes from immunoSEQ multiplex PCR, and its TCRdb copy is limited to in-frame clones, with some not included. The table lists around 150,000 clones, less than 80% of them singletons. Study conclusions and caveats: According to reports, newly diagnosed patients had lower baseline TCR diversity than healthy donors, and relapsed/refractory patients had lower baseline TCR diversity still. CD4+ TCR diversity climbed significantly by C4D1, unlike CD8+ TCR diversity.

For this clone: Its specificity is not known.

Each patient experienced a relapse that followed autologous stem cell transplantation, and brentuximab vedotin exposure varied. The sequence was obtained from a human donor with classical Hodgkin lymphoma. The sample was peripheral blood mononuclear cells (PBMCs), taken before the second cycle of nivolumab.

CDR3 coding DNA: TGTGCCAGATTAAAGTGGGGGAGAGTTCAAGGAAGCCTGGAGACAAGGTATAGCAATCAGCCCCAGCATTTT. Translating it yields CARLKWGRVQGSLETRYSNQPQHF. V is TRBV19 and J is TRBJ1-5, with D possibly matching TRBD1 (5 bases). The CDR3 runs to 24 residues. Germline V CDR1 and CDR2: LNHDA, SQIVND (reference sequence). V gave up 9 bases and J gave up 0 bases, with 42 bases separating them.